A selection of T cell receptor beta chains follows, all from one sample in a study of technical replicates of blood from a handful of donors. Method: immunoSEQ multiplex PCR; TCRdb's copy keeps in-frame clones and lacks some. The table has 65,000 to 70,000 clones, around 90% seen once; the top ten hold 4% to 5%. The sequenced sample was PBMCs. The receptor set was obtained from a human donor in good health. Some clones in this sample may be carry-over from other donors' samples. The conserved cysteine and the conserved F or W are not part of the CDR3 here.

V gene	J gene	CDR3 protein
TRBV18	TRBJ2-7	ASSPTGDEQY
TRBV4-3	TRBJ2-7	ASSQGFAGGGSYEQY
TRBV7-9	TRBJ1-2	ASSLSLRGNGYT
TRBV7-9	TRBJ2-3	ASSSDRGPYDTQY
TRBV11-3	TRBJ2-1	ASGQGSFGEQF
TRBV7-9	TRBJ2-5	ASSQPGQGVETQY
TRBV13	TRBJ2-4	ASSRRTDQNIQY
TRBV29-1	TRBJ2-7	SVVRGIDEQY
TRBV9	TRBJ1-1	ASSPTHKNTEAF
TRBV6-1	TRBJ1-5	ASSEAPQGARQPQH
TRBV9	TRBJ2-5	ASSAGTSGGAVETQY
TRBV30	TRBJ1-2	AWSRREEGYT
TRBV27	TRBJ2-3	ASRRLAGITDTQY
TRBV7-8	TRBJ2-3	ASSAGGAIDTQY
TRBV30	TRBJ1-2	AWSRRLGYT
TRBV19	TRBJ2-2	ASSTRRGVGNTGELF
TRBV11-2	TRBJ2-2	ASSLGGSGGTGELF
TRBV9	TRBJ2-1	ASSVQPLALNEQF
TRBV4-2	TRBJ2-1	ASSSTGTRLNEQF
TRBV6-5	TRBJ2-3	ASSYSRPTDTQY
TRBV5-6	TRBJ2-1	ASSPTEYNEQF
TRBV28	TRBJ2-2	ASSLTGGYTGELF
TRBV19	TRBJ2-1	ASSPWDNYNEQF
TRBV11-1	TRBJ2-7	ASSKGQTYEQY
TRBV19	TRBJ1-6	ASRPGGYSPLH
TRBV7-3	TRBJ1-4	ASREKEDRGPEAEKLF
TRBV4-1	TRBJ2-7	ASSQVPSGSLGEQY
TRBV19	TRBJ1-1	ASTMRGMNTEAF
TRBV9	TRBJ2-7	ASSVATGKTYEQY
TRBV4-1	TRBJ2-1	ASSQDPLGLELVNEQF
TRBV11-2	TRBJ2-5	ASTAYGGAGETQY
TRBV5-4	TRBJ1-2	ASSSRLPTGNGYT
TRBV11-3	TRBJ2-6	AIAGNGANVLT
TRBV23-1	TRBJ1-1	ASSQSPRQTEAF
TRBV6-5	TRBJ1-5	ASSHGTEGQPQH
TRBV5-1	TRBJ1-1	ASSLVEDRATEAF
TRBV30	TRBJ2-3	AWSATLRGQY
TRBV2	TRBJ2-5	ASSETSGRAETQY
TRBV5-5	TRBJ1-1	ASSLRQGLEAF
TRBV7-2	TRBJ1-1	ASSWGRNTEAF
TRBV28	TRBJ2-5	ASTRTGATFY
TRBV2	TRBJ1-5	ASSDSGRDQPQH
TRBV5-1	TRBJ2-5	ASSAGLRQETQY
TRBV5-1	TRBJ1-2	ASSGLTTGGQPGYGYT
TRBV19	TRBJ1-1	ASSIERGRQAF
TRBV6-1	TRBJ2-3	ASRLAGGSADTQY
TRBV7-7	TRBJ2-7	ASSLAQGDEQY
TRBV2	TRBJ2-4	ASRQELGSKNIQY
TRBV29-1	TRBJ2-1	SVGLPEAGSEQF
TRBV6-1	TRBJ1-4	ASRTDREKLF
TRBV9	TRBJ2-3	ASSAPGGSTDTQY
TRBV11-2	TRBJ2-7	ASSTRDSTYEQY
TRBV29-1	TRBJ2-1	SVRTGGKEQF
TRBV7-2	TRBJ2-4	ASSTRTQNIQY
TRBV20-1	TRBJ1-1	SARQNTEAF
TRBV5-4	TRBJ2-1	ASSPAGGRGYNEQF
TRBV4-3	TRBJ2-7	ASSQDYLIDSYEQY
TRBV12-5	TRBJ2-7	ASGWGTGFEQY